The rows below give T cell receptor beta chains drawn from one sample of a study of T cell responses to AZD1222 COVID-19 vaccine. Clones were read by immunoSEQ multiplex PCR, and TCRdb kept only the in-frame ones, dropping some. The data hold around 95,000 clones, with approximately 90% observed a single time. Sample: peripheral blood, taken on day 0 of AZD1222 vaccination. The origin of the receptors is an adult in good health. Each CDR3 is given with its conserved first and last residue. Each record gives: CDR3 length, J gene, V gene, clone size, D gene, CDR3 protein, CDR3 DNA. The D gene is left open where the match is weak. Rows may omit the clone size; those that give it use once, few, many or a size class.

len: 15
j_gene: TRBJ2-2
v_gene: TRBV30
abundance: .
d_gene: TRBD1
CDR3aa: CAWSTTGGTSGELFF
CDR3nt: TGTGCCTGGAGTACCACAGGGGGCACGAGCGGGGAGCTGTTTTTT

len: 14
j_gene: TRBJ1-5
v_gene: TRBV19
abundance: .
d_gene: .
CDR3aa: CASSISHSNQPQHF
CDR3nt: TGTGCCAGTAGTATAAGCCATAGCAATCAGCCCCAGCATTTT

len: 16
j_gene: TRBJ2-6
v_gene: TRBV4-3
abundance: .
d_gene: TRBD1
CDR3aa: CASSQETGAGANVLTF
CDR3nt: TGCGCCAGCAGCCAAGAGACAGGGGCTGGGGCCAACGTCCTGACTTTC

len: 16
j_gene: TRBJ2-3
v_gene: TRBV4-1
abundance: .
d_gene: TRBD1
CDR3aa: CASRFGTAVGTDTQYF
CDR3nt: TGCGCCAGCCGGTTCGGGACAGCCGTGGGCACAGATACGCAGTATTTT

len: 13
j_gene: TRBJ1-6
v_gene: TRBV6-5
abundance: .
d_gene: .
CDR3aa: CASARTANSPLHF
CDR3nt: TGTGCCAGCGCGCGGACGGCAAATTCACCCCTCCACTTT

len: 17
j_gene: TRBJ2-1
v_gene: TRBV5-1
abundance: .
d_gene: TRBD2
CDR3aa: CASSRTFAREGFSEQFF
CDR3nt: TGCGCCAGCAGCCGGACCTTCGCGCGGGAGGGGTTCTCTGAGCAGTTCTTC

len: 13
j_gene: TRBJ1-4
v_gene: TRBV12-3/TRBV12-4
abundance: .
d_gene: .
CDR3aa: CASSLRGGEKLFF
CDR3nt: TGTGCCAGCAGTTTACGGGGGGGTGAAAAACTGTTTTTT

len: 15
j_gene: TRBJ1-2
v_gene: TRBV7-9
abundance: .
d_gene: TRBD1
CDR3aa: CASSPLTGGASGYTF
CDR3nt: TGTGCCAGCAGCCCCCTAACAGGGGGCGCCTCTGGCTACACCTTC

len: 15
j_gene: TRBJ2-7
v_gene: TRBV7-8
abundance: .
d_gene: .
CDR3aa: CASSFLIAEGNEQYF
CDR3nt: TGTGCCAGCAGCTTCCTCATAGCGGAGGGAAACGAGCAGTACTTC

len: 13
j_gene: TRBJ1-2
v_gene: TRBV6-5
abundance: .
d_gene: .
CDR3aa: CASSYLGHQGYTF
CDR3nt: TGTGCCAGCAGTTACTTGGGACACCAAGGCTACACCTTC

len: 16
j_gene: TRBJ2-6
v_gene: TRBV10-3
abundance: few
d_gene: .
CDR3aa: CAISGGAPSGANVLTF
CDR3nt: TGTGCCATCAGTGGTGGGGCCCCCTCTGGGGCCAACGTCCTGACTTTC

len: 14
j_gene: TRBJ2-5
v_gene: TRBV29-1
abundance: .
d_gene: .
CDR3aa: CSVERGVRPGTQYF
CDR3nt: TGCAGCGTTGAGAGGGGGGTCCGGCCAGGGACCCAGTACTTC

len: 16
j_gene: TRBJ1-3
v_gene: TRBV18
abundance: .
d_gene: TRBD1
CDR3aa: CASSPWDSTFGNTIYF
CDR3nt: TGTGCCAGCTCACCATGGGACAGTACCTTTGGAAACACCATATATTTT

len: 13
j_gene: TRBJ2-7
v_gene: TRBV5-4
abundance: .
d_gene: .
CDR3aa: CASSLGRIEEQYF
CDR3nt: TGTGCCAGCAGCTTGGGGCGAATCGAAGAGCAGTACTTC

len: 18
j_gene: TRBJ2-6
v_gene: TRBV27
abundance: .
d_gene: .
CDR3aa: CASSPDRQGGTGANVLTF
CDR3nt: TGTGCCAGCAGTCCGGATAGGCAGGGCGGGACTGGGGCCAACGTCCTGACTTTC

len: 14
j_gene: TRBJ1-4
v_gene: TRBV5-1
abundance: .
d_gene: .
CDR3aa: CASSRGQLNEKLFF
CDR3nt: TGCGCCAGCAGTCGCGGACAGCTTAATGAAAAACTGTTTTTT

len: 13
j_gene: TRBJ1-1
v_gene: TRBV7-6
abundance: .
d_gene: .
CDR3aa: CASSSDAGTEAFF
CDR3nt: TGTGCCAGCAGCTCCGATGCAGGCACTGAAGCTTTCTTT

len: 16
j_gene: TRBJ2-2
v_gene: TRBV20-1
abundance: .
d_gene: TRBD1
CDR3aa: CSASAVGTGGIGELFF
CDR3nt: TGCAGTGCTAGTGCCGTCGGGACAGGGGGCATTGGGGAGCTGTTTTTT

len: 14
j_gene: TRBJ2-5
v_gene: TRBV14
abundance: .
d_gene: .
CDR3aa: CASSQLALQETQYF
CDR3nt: TGTGCCAGCAGCCAACTAGCGCTTCAAGAGACCCAGTACTTC

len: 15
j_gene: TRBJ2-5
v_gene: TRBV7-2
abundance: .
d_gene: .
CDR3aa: CASSLTAGTLETQYF
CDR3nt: TGTGCCAGCAGCTTGACGGCCGGGACACTGGAGACCCAGTACTTC

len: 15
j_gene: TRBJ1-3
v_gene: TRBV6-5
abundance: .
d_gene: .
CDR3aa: CASSYRGAQGNTIYF
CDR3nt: TGTGCCAGCAGTTACCGAGGGGCTCAAGGAAACACCATATATTTT

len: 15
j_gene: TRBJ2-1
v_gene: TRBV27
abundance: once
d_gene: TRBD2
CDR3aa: CASSSSGTSSDEQFF
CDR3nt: TGTGCCAGCAGTAGTAGCGGGACTAGCAGCGATGAGCAGTTCTTC

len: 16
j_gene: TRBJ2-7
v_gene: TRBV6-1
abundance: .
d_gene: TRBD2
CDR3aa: CASSEVSGRAGSGQYF
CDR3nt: TGTGCCAGCAGTGAAGTGAGCGGGAGGGCCGGTTCTGGGCAGTACTTC

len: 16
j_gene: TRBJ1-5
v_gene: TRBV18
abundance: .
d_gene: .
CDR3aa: CASSPPAGAGNQPQHF
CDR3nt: TGTGCCAGCTCACCACCGGCAGGGGCGGGCAATCAGCCCCAGCATTTT

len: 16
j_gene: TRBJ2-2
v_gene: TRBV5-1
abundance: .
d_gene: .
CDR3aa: CASSLEGGRNTGELFF
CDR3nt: TGCGCCAGCAGCTTGGAAGGAGGGAGGAACACCGGGGAGCTGTTTTTT

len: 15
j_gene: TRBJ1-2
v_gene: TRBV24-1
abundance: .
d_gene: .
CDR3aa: CATSDSPWRASGYTF
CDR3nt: TGTGCCACCAGTGATTCCCCCTGGCGGGCTTCTGGCTACACCTTC

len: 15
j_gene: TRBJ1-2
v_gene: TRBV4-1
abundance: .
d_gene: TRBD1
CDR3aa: CASSQDQVDRVGYTF
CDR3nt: TGCGCCAGCAGCCAAGATCAGGTGGACAGGGTTGGCTACACCTTC

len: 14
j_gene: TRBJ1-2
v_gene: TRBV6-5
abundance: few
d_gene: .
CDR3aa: CASTVDRNNYGYTF
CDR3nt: TGTGCCAGCACCGTTGACAGAAATAACTATGGCTACACCTTC

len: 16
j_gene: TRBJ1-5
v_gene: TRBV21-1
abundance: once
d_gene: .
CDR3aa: CASSPKGRNSNQPQHF
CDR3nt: TGTGCCAGCAGTCCTAAGGGACGCAATAGCAATCAGCCCCAGCATTTT

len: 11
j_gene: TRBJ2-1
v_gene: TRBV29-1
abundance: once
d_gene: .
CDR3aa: CSVGGSNEQFF
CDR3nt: TGCAGCGTTGGAGGGAGCAATGAGCAGTTCTTC

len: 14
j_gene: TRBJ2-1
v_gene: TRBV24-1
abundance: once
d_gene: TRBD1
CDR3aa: CATSDPQGAHEQFF
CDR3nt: TGTGCCACCAGTGATCCCCAGGGGGCCCATGAGCAGTTCTTC

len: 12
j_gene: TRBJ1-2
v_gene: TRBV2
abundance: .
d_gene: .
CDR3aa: CASSDRGYGYTF
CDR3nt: TGTGCCAGCAGTGACCGGGGATATGGCTACACCTTC

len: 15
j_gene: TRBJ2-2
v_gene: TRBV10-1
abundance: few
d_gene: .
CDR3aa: CASSGQQKNTGELFF
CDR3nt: TGCGCCAGCAGTGGACAGCAAAAGAACACCGGGGAGCTGTTTTTT

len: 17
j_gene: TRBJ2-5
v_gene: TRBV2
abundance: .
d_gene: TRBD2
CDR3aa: CASSEGQASGHQETQYF
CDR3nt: TGTGCCAGCAGTGAAGGGCAAGCTAGCGGGCATCAAGAGACCCAGTACTTC

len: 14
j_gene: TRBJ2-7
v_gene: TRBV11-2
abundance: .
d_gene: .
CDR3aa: CASSLGRQTYEQYF
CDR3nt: TGTGCCAGCAGCTTGGGTAGGCAGACCTACGAGCAGTACTTC

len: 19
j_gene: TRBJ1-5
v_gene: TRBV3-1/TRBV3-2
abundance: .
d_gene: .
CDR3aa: CASSQALGRGGDSNQPQHF
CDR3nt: TGTGCCAGCAGCCAAGCGTTGGGCAGGGGAGGGGATAGCAATCAGCCCCAGCATTTT

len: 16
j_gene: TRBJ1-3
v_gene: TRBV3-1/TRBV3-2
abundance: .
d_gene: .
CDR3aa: CASSQAPISSGNTIYF
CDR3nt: TGTGCCAGCAGCCAAGCTCCCATCAGCTCTGGAAACACCATATATTTT

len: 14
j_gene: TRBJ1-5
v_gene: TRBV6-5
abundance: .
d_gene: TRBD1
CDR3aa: CASSSRQGGQPQHF
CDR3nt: TGTGCCAGCAGTTCACGACAGGGAGGTCAGCCCCAGCATTTT

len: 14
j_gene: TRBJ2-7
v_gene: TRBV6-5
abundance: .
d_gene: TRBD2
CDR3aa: CASRRLAGDSEQYF
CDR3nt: TGTGCCAGCAGGCGACTAGCGGGAGATAGTGAGCAGTACTTC

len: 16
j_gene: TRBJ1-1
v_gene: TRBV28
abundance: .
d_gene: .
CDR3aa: CASSLRVGELGTEAFF
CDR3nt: TGTGCCAGCAGTTTAAGAGTGGGGGAACTGGGCACTGAAGCTTTCTTT

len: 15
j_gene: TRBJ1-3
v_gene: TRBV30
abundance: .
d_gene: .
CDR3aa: CAWSVSFSSGNTIYF
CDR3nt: TGTGCCTGGAGTGTCTCCTTTAGCTCTGGAAACACCATATATTTT